This TCR beta chain was obtained from a study of beta chain features in type 1 diabetes. On the study more broadly: Healthy donors and patients showed comparable age, gender and cell yields.

Expressed TCRB transcripts got sequenced, as all isolated RNA was reverse transcribed. Produced via immunoSEQ multiplex PCR; TCRdb's table is partial and in-frame only. The sample lists 150,000 to 170,000 clones, about 9.3% seen once, with roughly 0.5% in the top ten. Note on this clone: Its specificity is not known.

Trimming removed 1 base from V and 5 bases from J, with 3 bases in between. The CDR3 is 11 residues long. Germline V gene data show CDR1 as SGHRS and CDR2 as YFSETQ. The study, taken as a whole, reports: In patients and controls equally, PCR might favor templates that are shorter. Among all four CD4+ subsets, Type 1 diabetes patients had TCRB CDR3s that were moderately but significantly shorter. Compared with healthy donors, patients appeared to share more similar naive, central memory and regulatory TCRB repertoires.

Sequenced material: central memory CD4+ T cells from blood. The receptor was isolated from a man between 25 and 39 years old with type 1 diabetes. The chain has TRBV5-1 and TRBJ2-5; D not resolved. The CDR3 DNA reads TGCGCCAGCAGCTTGTCGGAGACCCAGTACTTC. It encodes CASSLSETQYF. The full variable domain, in which reference TRBV5-1 and TRBJ2-5 provide the parts outside the CDR3, is KAGVTQTPRYLIKTRGQQVTLSCSPISGHRSVSWYQQTPGQGLQFLFEYFSETQRNKGNFPGRFSGRQFSNSRSEMNVSTLELGDSALYLCASSLSETQYFGPGTRLLVL.